This TCR beta chain was captured by sequencing in a study of T-cell reconstitution after alpha-beta-depleted transplantation in children (dated by TCRdb to the mid-2010s). Turning to the overall study: Using TCR repertoire profiling, the study followed T-cell immune reconstitution in a quantitative way in children after TCRalphabeta/CD19-depleted allogeneic hematopoietic cell transplantation.

This clonotype was picked up a small number of times. Its antigen target is currently unknown. Qualities for individual bases were not recorded, and no much larger clone is one base off. Compared with germline, V lacks 2 bases and J lacks 2 bases; bases without a gene match: 4. Spanning cysteine to phenylalanine, the CDR3 consists of 15 amino acids. The entry retains the CDR3 DNA only, 45 bases that are in frame from base 1. CDR1 and CDR2 were assigned from the germline V gene as SGDLS and YYNGEE. Libraries were prepared through PCR. Sequencing was carried out with an Illumina HiSeq 2500. To normalize quantification of the TCRbeta repertoire, the TCR libraries were built with molecular barcoding that relied on unique molecular identifiers. Using fastp trimming at Q25 and MiXCR clonotype assembly, TCRdb reanalyzed the public sequencing data and kept in-frame beta chains. Rows matching on CDR3 protein sequence are summarized as one entry with the most common DNA and genes. In this sample the table shows approximately 400,000 distinct CDR3 sequences, about 11% of which occur a single time. Of the sample, approximately 5% is held by the ten largest clones.

This specimen was PBMCs from the stem cell graft donor, taken from the stem cell graft. The clonotype comes from a human donor who donated a stem cell graft to a child with acute myeloid leukemia. The chain joins TRBV9 to TRBJ2-1, and 7 junction bases match TRBD1. Here is the DNA: TGTGCCAGCAGCGTTCAGGGGGTTCCCTACAATGAGCAGTTCTTC. Its translation is CASSVQGVPYNEQFF.